Detailed here is one T cell receptor (beta chain). What it recognizes is unknown. This sample is part of a study of T cell responses to AZD1222 COVID-19 vaccine. The wider study: Pooled samples include second doses given at about 4 or 12 weeks.

The repertoire was sequenced with immunoSEQ multiplex PCR; TCRdb's copy has only in-frame clones and lacks some. Here the sample spans about 170,000 clones, around 90% being singletons. Study results and caveats: Repertoires were obtained only post-peak T cell response. There were mostly white British donors and more females than males, and clonal diversity was possibly underestimated.

This CDR3 has 16 amino acids. Looked up from germline, CDR1 is KGHSH and CDR2 is LQKENI. The V gene lost 6 bases and the J gene lost 2 bases, with 19 bases spanning the gap. This sample comprised peripheral blood, obtained on day 0 of AZD1222 vaccination. This chain links TRBV18 with TRBJ1-2; a weak D match, TRBD1 (6 bases). This clonotype originated in an adult in good health. Here the CDR3 reads CASSQMGGAWNYGYTF. The DNA of the CDR3 is TGTGCCAGCTCCCAAATGGGGGGCGCCTGGAACTATGGCTACACCTTC.